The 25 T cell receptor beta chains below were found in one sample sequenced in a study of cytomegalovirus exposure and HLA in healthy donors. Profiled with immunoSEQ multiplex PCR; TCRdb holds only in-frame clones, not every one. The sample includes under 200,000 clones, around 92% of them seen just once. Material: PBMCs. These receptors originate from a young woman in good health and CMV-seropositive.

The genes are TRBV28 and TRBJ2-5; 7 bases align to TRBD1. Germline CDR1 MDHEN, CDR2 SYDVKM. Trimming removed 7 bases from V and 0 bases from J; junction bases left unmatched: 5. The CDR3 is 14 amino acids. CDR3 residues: CASTYGTDQETQYF. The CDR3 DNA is TGTGCCAGCACGTACGGGACAGACCAAGAGACCCAGTACTTC.

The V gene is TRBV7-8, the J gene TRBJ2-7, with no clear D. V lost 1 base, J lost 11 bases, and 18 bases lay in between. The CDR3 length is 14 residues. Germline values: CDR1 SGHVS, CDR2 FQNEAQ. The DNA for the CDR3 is TGTGCCAGCAGCTTAGGATCAGGTTTCGACCCGAAGTACTTC. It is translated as CASSLGSGFDPKYF.

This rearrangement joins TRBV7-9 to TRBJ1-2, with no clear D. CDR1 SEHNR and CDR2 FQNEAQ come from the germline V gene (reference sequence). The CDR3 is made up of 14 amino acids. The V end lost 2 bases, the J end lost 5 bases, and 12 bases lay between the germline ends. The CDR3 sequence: CASSLYGQDYGYTF. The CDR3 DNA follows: TGTGCCAGCAGCTTATATGGTCAGGATTATGGCTACACCTTC.

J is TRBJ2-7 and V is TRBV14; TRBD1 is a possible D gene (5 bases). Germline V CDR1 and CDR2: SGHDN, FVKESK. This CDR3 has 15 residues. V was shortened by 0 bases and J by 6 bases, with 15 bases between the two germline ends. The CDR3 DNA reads TGTGCCAGCAGCCAAGATCGGGTCAGGGAATTCGAGCAGTACTTC. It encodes CASSQDRVREFEQYF.

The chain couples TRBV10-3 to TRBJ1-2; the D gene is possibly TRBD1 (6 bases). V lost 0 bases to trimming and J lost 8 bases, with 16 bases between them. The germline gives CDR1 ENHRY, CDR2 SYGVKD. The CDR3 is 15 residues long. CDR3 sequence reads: CAISESLDHRDGYTF. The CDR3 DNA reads TGTGCCATCAGTGAGTCTCTCGATCACAGGGACGGCTACACCTTC.

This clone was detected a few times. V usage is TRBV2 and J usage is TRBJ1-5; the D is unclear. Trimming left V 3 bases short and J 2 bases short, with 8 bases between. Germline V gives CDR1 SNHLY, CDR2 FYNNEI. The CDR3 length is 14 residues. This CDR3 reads CASSDSVGNQPQHF. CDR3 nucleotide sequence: TGTGCCAGCAGTGACAGCGTGGGCAATCAGCCCCAGCATTTT.

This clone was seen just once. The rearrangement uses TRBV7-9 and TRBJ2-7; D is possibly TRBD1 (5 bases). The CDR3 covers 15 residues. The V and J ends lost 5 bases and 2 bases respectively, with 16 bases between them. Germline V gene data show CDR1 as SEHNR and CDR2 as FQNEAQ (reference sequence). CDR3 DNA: TGTGCCAGCAGCCGAACGACAGAACAACCCTACGAGCAGTACTTC. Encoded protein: CASSRTTEQPYEQYF.

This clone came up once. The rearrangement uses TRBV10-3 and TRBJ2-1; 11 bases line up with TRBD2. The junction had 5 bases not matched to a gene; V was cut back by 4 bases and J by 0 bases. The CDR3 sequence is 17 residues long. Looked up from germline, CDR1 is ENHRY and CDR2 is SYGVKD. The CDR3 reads CAISGTSGRLSYNEQFF. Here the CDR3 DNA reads TGTGCCATCAGTGGAACTAGCGGGAGACTCTCCTACAATGAGCAGTTCTTC.

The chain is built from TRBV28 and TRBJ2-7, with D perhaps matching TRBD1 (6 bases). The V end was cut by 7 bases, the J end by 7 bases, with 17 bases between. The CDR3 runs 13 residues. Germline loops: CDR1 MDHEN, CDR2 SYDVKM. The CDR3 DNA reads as TGTGCCAGCACTCAGGGGTCTTTTTGGGAGCAGTACTTC. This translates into CASTQGSFWEQYF.

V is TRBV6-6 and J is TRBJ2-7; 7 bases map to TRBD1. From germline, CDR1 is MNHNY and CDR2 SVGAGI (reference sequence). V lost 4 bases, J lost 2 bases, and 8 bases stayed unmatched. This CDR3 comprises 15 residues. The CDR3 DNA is TGTGCCAGCAGTTCGCCCGAGACAGGGCCCTACGAGCAGTACTTC. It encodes CASSSPETGPYEQYF.

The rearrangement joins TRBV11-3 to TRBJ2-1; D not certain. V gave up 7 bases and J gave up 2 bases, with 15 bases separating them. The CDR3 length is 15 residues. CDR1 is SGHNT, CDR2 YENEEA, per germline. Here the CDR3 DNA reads TGTGCCAGCACTCTTAGCTATTACCCCTACAATGAGCAGTTCTTC. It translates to CASTLSYYPYNEQFF.

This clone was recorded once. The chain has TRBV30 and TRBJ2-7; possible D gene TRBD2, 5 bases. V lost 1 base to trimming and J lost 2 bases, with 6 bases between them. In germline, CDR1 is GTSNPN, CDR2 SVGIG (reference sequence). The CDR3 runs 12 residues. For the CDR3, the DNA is TGTGCCTGGAGTGGAGGGCCCTACGAGCAGTACTTC. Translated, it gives CAWSGGPYEQYF.

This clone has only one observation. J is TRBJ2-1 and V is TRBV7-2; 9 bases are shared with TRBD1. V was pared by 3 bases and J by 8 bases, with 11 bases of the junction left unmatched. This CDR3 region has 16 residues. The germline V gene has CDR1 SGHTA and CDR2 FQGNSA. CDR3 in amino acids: CASSFWTGEVYDEQFF. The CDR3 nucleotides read TGTGCCAGCAGCTTCTGGACAGGGGAGGTTTACGATGAGCAGTTCTTC. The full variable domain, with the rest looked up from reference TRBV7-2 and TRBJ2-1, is GAGVSQSPSNKVTEKGKDVELRCDPISGHTALYWYRQSLGQGLEFLIYFQGNSAPDKSGLPSDRFSAERTGGSVSTLTIQRTQQEDSAVYLCASSFWTGEVYDEQFFGPGTRLTVL.

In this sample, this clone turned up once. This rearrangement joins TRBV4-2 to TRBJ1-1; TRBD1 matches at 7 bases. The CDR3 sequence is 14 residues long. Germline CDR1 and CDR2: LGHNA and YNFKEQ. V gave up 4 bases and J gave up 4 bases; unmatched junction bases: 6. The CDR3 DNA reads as TGTGCCAGCAGCCTTACAGGGGTTGGCACTGAAGCTTTCTTT. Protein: CASSLTGVGTEAFF.

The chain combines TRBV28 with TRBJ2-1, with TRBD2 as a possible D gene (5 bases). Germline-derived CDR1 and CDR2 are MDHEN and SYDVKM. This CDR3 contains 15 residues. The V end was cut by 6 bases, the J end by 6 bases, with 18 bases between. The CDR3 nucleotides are TGTGCCAGCAGCCCAGGCCGGGGAACGATCAATGAGCAGTTCTTC. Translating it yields CASSPGRGTINEQFF.

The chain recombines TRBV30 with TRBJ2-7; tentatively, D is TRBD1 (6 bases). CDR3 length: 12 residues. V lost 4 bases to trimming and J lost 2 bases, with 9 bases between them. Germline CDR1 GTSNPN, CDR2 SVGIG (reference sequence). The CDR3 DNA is TGTGCCTGGACCGGGACACCCTACGAGCAGTACTTC. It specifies CAWTGTPYEQYF.

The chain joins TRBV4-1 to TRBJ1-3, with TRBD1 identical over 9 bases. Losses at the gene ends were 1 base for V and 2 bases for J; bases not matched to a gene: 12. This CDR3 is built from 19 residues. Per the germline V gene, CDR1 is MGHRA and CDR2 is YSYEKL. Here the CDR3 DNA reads TGCGCCAGCAGCCAAGCGGGACAGGGAATGGGTGTTGCTGGAAACACCATATATTTT. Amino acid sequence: CASSQAGQGMGVAGNTIYF.

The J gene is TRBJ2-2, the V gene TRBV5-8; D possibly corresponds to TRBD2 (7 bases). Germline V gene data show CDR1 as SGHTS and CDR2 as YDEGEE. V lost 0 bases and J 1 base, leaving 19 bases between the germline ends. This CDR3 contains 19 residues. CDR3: CASSLAPKKGGVNTGELFF. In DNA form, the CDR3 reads TGTGCCAGCAGCTTGGCCCCTAAGAAGGGGGGGGTGAACACCGGGGAGCTGTTTTTT.

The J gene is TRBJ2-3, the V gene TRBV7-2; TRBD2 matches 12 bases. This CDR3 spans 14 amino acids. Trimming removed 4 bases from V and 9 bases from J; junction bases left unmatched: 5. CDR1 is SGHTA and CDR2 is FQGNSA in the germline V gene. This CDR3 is CASSSVTSGRTQYF. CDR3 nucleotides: TGTGCCAGCAGCTCTGTTACTAGCGGGAGGACGCAGTATTTT.

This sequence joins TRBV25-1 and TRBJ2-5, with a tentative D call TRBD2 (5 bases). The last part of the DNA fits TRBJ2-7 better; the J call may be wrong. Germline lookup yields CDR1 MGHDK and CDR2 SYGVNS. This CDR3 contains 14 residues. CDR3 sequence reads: CASSEEGGLGEQYF. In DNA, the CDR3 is TGTGCCAGCAGTGAGGAAGGTGGACTCGGCGAGCAGTACTTC.

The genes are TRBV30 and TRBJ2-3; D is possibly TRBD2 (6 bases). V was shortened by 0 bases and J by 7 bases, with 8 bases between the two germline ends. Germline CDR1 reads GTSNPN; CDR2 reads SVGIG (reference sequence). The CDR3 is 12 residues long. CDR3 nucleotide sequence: TGTGCCTGGAGTGTACTAGCTAATACGCAGTATTTT. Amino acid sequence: CAWSVLANTQYF.

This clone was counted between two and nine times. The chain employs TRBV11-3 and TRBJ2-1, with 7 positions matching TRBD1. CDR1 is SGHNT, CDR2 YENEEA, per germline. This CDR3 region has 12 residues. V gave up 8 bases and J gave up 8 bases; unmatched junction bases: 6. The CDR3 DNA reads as TGTGCCAGCTCTAGGGGGCTGTATGAGCAGTTCTTC. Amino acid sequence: CASSRGLYEQFF.

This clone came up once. Here the CDR3 DNA reads TGTGCCTGGAATAGGGGTTCGGCTGAAGCTTTCTTT. Residues: CAWNRGSAEAFF. The genes are TRBV30 and TRBJ1-1; D is possibly TRBD1 (5 bases). This CDR3 region has 12 residues. Trimming cost V 4 bases and J 6 bases, with 12 bases left between them. CDR1 and CDR2 (germline): GTSNPN, SVGIG (reference sequence).

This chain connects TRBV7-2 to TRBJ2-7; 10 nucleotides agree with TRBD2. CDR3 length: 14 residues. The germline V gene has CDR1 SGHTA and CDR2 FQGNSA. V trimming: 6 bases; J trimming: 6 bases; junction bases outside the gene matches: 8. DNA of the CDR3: TGTGCCAGCAGAACCAACAGCGGGAGGGGCGAGCAGTACTTC. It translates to CASRTNSGRGEQYF.

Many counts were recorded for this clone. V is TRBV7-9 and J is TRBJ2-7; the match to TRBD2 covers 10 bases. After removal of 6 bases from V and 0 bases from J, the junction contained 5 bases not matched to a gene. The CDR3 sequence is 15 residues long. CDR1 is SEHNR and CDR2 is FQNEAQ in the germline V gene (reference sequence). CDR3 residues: CASRPPSGSSYEQYF. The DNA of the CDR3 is TGTGCCAGCAGACCACCTAGCGGGAGCTCCTACGAGCAGTACTTC.